A single sample gave rise to the 26 T cell receptor beta chains below, sequenced in a study of CD8+ T cells in alopecia areata. Treatment here: oral pan-JAK inhibitor, 5-10 mg twice daily. After isolation, RNA underwent reverse transcription to generate cDNA as the sequencing template. Method: immunoSEQ multiplex PCR; TCRdb's copy keeps in-frame clones and lacks some. In the table there are about 110,000 clones, around 50% of which are singletons. The sample in question was CD8+ T cells sorted from blood, obtained at week 24, from a patient treated with tofacitinib. These receptors all come from a human donor with alopecia areata.

The V and J genes are TRBV7-8 and TRBJ2-2; D assignment may be TRBD1 or TRBD2 (8 bases each). The CDR3 sequence is 18 residues long. Per germline, CDR1 SGHVS and CDR2 FQNEAQ. Trimming cost V 3 bases and J 2 bases, with 19 bases left between them. CDR3 protein: CASSFLAGQEKNTGELFF. CDR3 nucleotide sequence: TGTGCCAGCAGCTTCTTAGCGGGACAGGAGAAAAACACCGGGGAGCTGTTTTTT.

V usage is TRBV7-9 and J usage is TRBJ1-5; 8 bases fit TRBD1. Germline CDR1 SEHNR, CDR2 FQNEAQ (reference sequence). The CDR3 sequence is 15 residues long. The V gene end was trimmed by 5 bases and the J gene end by 4 bases; junction bases not matched to a gene: 7. The CDR3: CASSMATGENQPQHF. The CDR3 DNA follows: TGTGCCAGCAGCATGGCGACAGGGGAGAATCAGCCCCAGCATTTT.

V is TRBV5-4 and J is TRBJ1-1, with a weak D call TRBD1 (5 bases). CDR3 size: 14 residues. The germline V and J ends were trimmed by 3 bases and 1 base, with 10 bases remaining between them. Germline V gene data show CDR1 as SGHNT and CDR2 as YYREEE (reference sequence). This chain's CDR3 is CASSSHDRNTEAFF. The CDR3 DNA sequence: TGTGCCAGCAGCTCCCATGACAGGAACACTGAAGCTTTCTTT. The whole variable domain, filled in from reference TRBV5-4 and TRBJ1-1, reads ETGVTQSPTHLIKTRGQQVTLRCSSQSGHNTVSWYQQALGQGPQFIFQYYREEENGRGNFPPRFSGLQFPNYSSELNVNALELDDSALYLCASSSHDRNTEAFFGQGTRLTVV.

This rearrangement joins TRBV6-1 to TRBJ2-2, with TRBD2 as a possible D gene (5 bases). The CDR3 totals 16 residues. V shed 3 bases and J shed 3 bases, with 14 bases lying between them. Germline values: CDR1 MNHNS, CDR2 SASEGT. Here the CDR3 reads CASSDYGLADTGELFF. The CDR3 coding sequence is TGTGCCAGCAGTGATTACGGGCTAGCAGACACCGGGGAGCTGTTTTTT.

This chain joins TRBV30 and TRBJ1-2, with a possible D match to TRBD1 (5 bases). The CDR3 extends over 14 amino acids. The V end was cut by 2 bases, the J end by 4 bases, with 14 bases between. Germline-derived CDR1 and CDR2 are GTSNPN and SVGIG (reference sequence). The CDR3 sequence is CAWSPSGTLYGYTF. The CDR3 DNA sequence: TGTGCCTGGAGTCCCTCCGGGACCCTCTATGGCTACACCTTC. The full variable domain, in which reference TRBV30 and TRBJ1-2 provide the parts outside the CDR3, is SQTIHQWPATLVQPVGSPLSLECTVEGTSNPNLYWYRQAAGRGLQLLFYSVGIGQISSEVPQNLSASRPQDRQFILSSKKLLLSDSGFYLCAWSPSGTLYGYTFGSGTRLTVV.

V gene TRBV13 combines with J gene TRBJ2-6; no definite D call. The germline V gene encodes CDR1 PRHDT and CDR2 FYEKMQ (reference sequence). This CDR3 contains 16 residues. Trimming removed 0 bases from V and 0 bases from J, with 6 bases in between. Here the CDR3 DNA reads TGTGCCAGCAGCTTAGGGGTGAGCTCTGGGGCCAACGTCCTGACTTTC. This gives the protein CASSLGVSSGANVLTF.

This clone was observed once. J is TRBJ1-5 and V is TRBV27, with 8 bases matching TRBD1. CDR3 length equals 15 residues. The germline gives CDR1 MNHEY, CDR2 SMNVEV (reference sequence). The junction had 2 bases not matched to a gene; V was cut back by 4 bases and J by 0 bases. For the CDR3, the DNA is TGTGCCAGCAGTTGGACAGGGTATAGCAATCAGCCCCAGCATTTT. It yields the protein CASSWTGYSNQPQHF.

The chain is built from TRBV9 and TRBJ2-1; TRBD2 matches at 9 bases. The trim removed 0 bases at V and 7 bases at J, leaving 5 bases unmatched. The CDR3 spans 15 residues. The germline V gene has CDR1 SGDLS and CDR2 YYNGEE. In nucleotides, the CDR3 is TGTGCCAGCAGCGTAGGCGGGGGGGCCGGAAATGAGCAGTTCTTC. Residues: CASSVGGGAGNEQFF. Full variable domain (missing parts from reference TRBV9 and TRBJ2-1): DSGVTQTPKHLITATGQRVTLRCSPRSGDLSVYWYQQSLDQGLQFLIQYYNGEERAKGNILERFSAQQFPDLHSELNLSSLELGDSALYFCASSVGGGAGNEQFFGPGTRLTVL.

The rearrangement links TRBV5-6 to TRBJ2-2; 10 bases fit TRBD2. Trimming removed 3 bases from V and 4 bases from J; junction bases left unmatched: 6. Germline CDR1 and CDR2: SGHDT and YYEEEE. This CDR3 has 16 residues. The CDR3 DNA reads TGTGCCAGCAGCTCGGTTACTAGCGGGGCCACCGGGGAGCTGTTTTTT. Translation gives CASSSVTSGATGELFF.

This clone was observed once. CDR3 residues: CASSFGGDSNQPQHF. The CDR3 DNA sequence: TGTGCCAGCAGCTTTGGGGGGGACAGCAATCAGCCCCAGCATTTT. The chain carries TRBV7-2 and TRBJ1-5, with D possibly being TRBD1 (5 bases). The CDR3 spans 15 residues. The germline gives CDR1 SGHTA, CDR2 FQGNSA. The ends were cut back, 3 bases at V and 1 base at J, with 10 bases in the middle.

This chain joins TRBV29-1 and TRBJ1-1; possibly TRBD1 for D (6 bases). There are 14 residues in the CDR3. Between the trimmed V and J ends, which lost 0 bases and 2 bases, there was a span of 10 bases. CDR1 SQVTM and CDR2 ANQGSEA come from the germline V gene. The CDR3: CSVEDQGPNTEAFF. CDR3 bases: TGCAGCGTTGAAGATCAGGGGCCAAACACTGAAGCTTTCTTT. Combining the CDR3 with reference TRBV29-1 and TRBJ1-1 gives the whole variable domain SAVISQKPSRDICQRGTSLTIQCQVDSQVTMMFWYRQQPGQSLTLIATANQGSEATYESGFVIDKFPISRPNLTFSTLTVSNMSPEDSSIYLCSVEDQGPNTEAFFGQGTRLTVV.

This chain uses TRBV5-6 with TRBJ2-2; maybe TRBD2 (5 bases). CDR1 is SGHDT and CDR2 is YYEEEE in the germline V gene. This CDR3 is built from 11 residues. Deletions cut 4 bases from V and 8 bases from J, with 6 bases between. The CDR3 nucleotides are TGTGCCAGCAGCGAGGGAGGGGAGCTGTTTTTT. This encodes CASSEGGELFF.

V is TRBV28 and J is TRBJ2-2; unclear D gene. V was trimmed by 5 bases and J by 3 bases, leaving 16 bases between them. Germline V gene data show CDR1 as MDHEN and CDR2 as SYDVKM. This CDR3 is 16 amino acids long. CDR3 sequence: CASSPGTLTYTGELFF. In DNA form, the CDR3 reads TGTGCCAGCAGTCCCGGTACCCTTACCTACACCGGGGAGCTGTTTTTT. Variable domain in full (rest from reference TRBV28 and TRBJ2-2): DVKVTQSSRYLVKRTGEKVFLECVQDMDHENMFWYRQDPGLGLRLIYFSYDVKMKEKGDIPEGYSVSREKKERFSLILESASTNQTSMYLCASSPGTLTYTGELFFGEGSRLTVL.

The V call is TRBV13, the J call TRBJ1-5, with D perhaps TRBD1 (5 bases). Germline assignment: CDR1 PRHDT and CDR2 FYEKMQ (reference sequence). CDR3 length: 18 residues. V shed 0 bases and J shed 0 bases, with 15 bases lying between them. CDR3 amino acids: CASSLGRGRQISNQPQHF. As DNA, the CDR3 is TGTGCCAGCAGCTTAGGCCGGGGGAGGCAGATTAGCAATCAGCCCCAGCATTTT.

The J gene is TRBJ2-7, the V gene TRBV5-4; 10 bases are a match to TRBD1. The CDR3 is made up of 15 amino acids. Germline V gene data show CDR1 as SGHNT and CDR2 as YYREEE (reference sequence). J was trimmed by 7 bases and V by 3 bases; bases with no gene match: 10. This chain's CDR3 is CASSWTGTGAWEQYF. DNA for the CDR3: TGTGCCAGCAGCTGGACCGGGACAGGGGCTTGGGAGCAGTACTTC.

The chain uses TRBV5-6 and TRBJ2-6, with 8 bases aligning to TRBD1. From germline, CDR1 is SGHDT and CDR2 YYEEEE. Trimming at V came to 2 bases and at J to 2 bases, leaving 0 bases not matched to a gene. The CDR3 length is 15 residues. The DNA of the CDR3 is TGTGCCAGCAGCTTACAGGGGGCTGGGGCCAACGTCCTGACTTTC. This encodes CASSLQGAGANVLTF.

The V call is TRBV7-9, the J call TRBJ2-7; a weak D match, TRBD2 (5 bases). Germline loops: CDR1 SEHNR, CDR2 FQNEAQ (reference sequence). The CDR3 length is 13 residues. V was shortened by 5 bases and J by 0 bases, with 8 bases between the two germline ends. CDR3 in amino acids: CASSPGDSYEQYF. In DNA, the CDR3 is TGTGCCAGCAGCCCCGGGGACTCCTACGAGCAGTACTTC.

The J gene is TRBJ2-7, the V gene TRBV6-1, with D perhaps assigned TRBD1 or TRBD2 (5 bases each). CDR1 and CDR2 from the germline V gene are MNHNS and SASEGT. The CDR3 sequence is 13 residues long. The ends were cut back, 6 bases at V and 5 bases at J, with 14 bases in the middle. CDR3 protein: CASREAGYNEQYF. CDR3 sequence (DNA): TGTGCCAGCAGGGAGGCAGGGTACAACGAGCAGTACTTC.

This clone was found a few times. The J gene is TRBJ1-5, the V gene TRBV14; D is perhaps TRBD1 (6 bases). The V end lost 4 bases, the J end lost 7 bases, and 11 bases lay between the germline ends. The CDR3 totals 13 residues. Looked up from germline, CDR1 is SGHDN and CDR2 is FVKESK. The CDR3 DNA reads as TGTGCCAGCAGCCGACAGGCTGGGCAGCCCCAGCATTTT. Translating it yields CASSRQAGQPQHF.

The rearrangement links TRBV7-2 to TRBJ2-2; no reliable D call. V dropped 1 base and J dropped 4 bases, with 10 bases sitting between them. The CDR3 has 15 amino acids. CDR1 and CDR2 from the germline V gene are SGHTA and FQGNSA. The CDR3 sequence is CASSLVRRSTGELFF. The CDR3 DNA sequence: TGTGCCAGCAGCTTAGTTCGAAGGAGCACCGGGGAGCTGTTTTTT.

This clone turned up a few times. CDR3 sequence (DNA): TGTGCCAGCTCACCACCGTTAGACTACCAAGAGACCCAGTACTTC. As protein: CASSPPLDYQETQYF. This sequence joins TRBV18 and TRBJ2-5, with D uncertain. V lost 0 bases and J lost 0, with 8 bases in between. CDR1 KGHSH and CDR2 LQKENI come from the germline V gene. This CDR3 contains 15 residues.

The chain joins TRBV29-1 to TRBJ2-1; D may be TRBD1 (6 bases). CDR3 length: 13 amino acids. The V gene's germline CDR1 is SQVTM and CDR2 ANQGSEA. V lost 7 bases, J lost 5 bases, and 15 bases lay in between. This chain's CDR3 is CSGGQGRDNEQFF. Written as DNA, the CDR3 is TGCAGCGGGGGGCAGGGACGTGACAATGAGCAGTTCTTC.

This chain links TRBV7-9 with TRBJ1-2, with a weak D call TRBD1 (5 bases). The CDR3 sequence is 13 residues long. Trimming left V 5 bases short and J 10 bases short, with 17 bases between. In germline, CDR1 is SEHNR, CDR2 FQNEAQ (reference sequence). The CDR3 region has the DNA TGTGCCAGCAGCATCGGGACGACTGTCGACTACACCTTC. This sequence encodes CASSIGTTVDYTF.

The V call is TRBV7-8, the J call TRBJ2-7; TRBD2 is a possible D gene (5 bases). V was shortened by 3 bases and J by 2 bases, with 11 bases between the two germline ends. CDR1 and CDR2 (germline): SGHVS, FQNEAQ. The CDR3 runs to 14 residues. The CDR3 here is CASSLRVSTYEQYF. CDR3 bases: TGTGCCAGCAGCTTGAGGGTTTCCACCTACGAGCAGTACTTC.

The V and J genes are TRBV29-1 and TRBJ2-5; tentatively, D is TRBD1 or TRBD2 (5 bases each). This CDR3 is 12 amino acids long. Trimming cost V 0 bases and J 11 bases, with 13 bases left between them. Germline CDR1 SQVTM, CDR2 ANQGSEA. CDR3 coding DNA: TGCAGCGTTGAAGATGAATTCTGGGGGCAGTACTTC. This sequence encodes CSVEDEFWGQYF.

CDR3 sequence reads: CASSQHREGTEAFF. CDR3 DNA: TGCGCCAGCAGCCAACACAGGGAAGGCACTGAAGCTTTCTTT. The gene calls are TRBV4-1 and TRBJ1-1; weak D call: TRBD1 (6 bases). Trimming took 2 bases from V and 4 from J, leaving 11 bases between them. Germline CDR1 and CDR2: MGHRA and YSYEKL. This CDR3 is 14 amino acids long.